This section outlines one T cell receptor (beta chain) sequence together with its context. The method was immunoSEQ multiplex PCR; TCRdb's version includes in-frame clones alone and lacks a portion of them. The sample carries about 380,000 clones, roughly 86% recorded once. V was pared by 3 bases and J by 2 bases, with 12 bases between. The CDR3 totals 14 residues. Germline CDR1 reads DFQATT; CDR2 reads SNEGSKA (reference sequence). This sample was included in a study of blood T cell repertoires in COVID-19. At the level of the study: The samples span acute and convalescent COVID-19 from the United States, Italy and Spain.

The TCR originated in a human donor with acute or convalescent COVID-19. The donor label of this sample is uncertain. V and J are TRBV20-1 and TRBJ2-3; the D gene is possibly TRBD2 (5 bases). The sample comprised peripheral blood. The CDR3 spells CSASPLAPTDTQYF. As DNA, the CDR3 is TGCAGTGCTAGTCCCCTAGCCCCCACAGATACGCAGTATTTT.